The sequence of this TCR beta chain was determined in a study of T cell responses to AZD1222 COVID-19 vaccine (dated by TCRdb to the early 2020s). In terms of the full investigation: AZD1222 recipients with second doses at about 4 weeks or about 12 weeks were pooled, because spike-specific TCR depth and breadth did not differ between schedules. A total of 233 trial participants underwent TCR sequencing, of whom roughly 210 had received two doses of AZD1222 and around 26 had received two doses of the MenACWY control vaccine. Trial participants were enrolled by age into subgroups of 18-55, 56-69 and 70-plus years, and 148, 28 and 57 TCR-sequenced participants, respectively, were included in these subgroups.

The germline V gene specifies SGHTA as CDR1 and FQGTGA as CDR2. The CDR3 spans 13 residues, from the cysteine through the phenylalanine. CDR3 DNA is the only sequence kept; it has 39 bases, read in frame from the first base. V is cut back by 5 bases and J by 8 bases, with 5 bases in the junction unmatched. This specimen's time point label, interpreted: baseline before first vaccination. Vaccinee samples were obtained from the UK trials COV001 and COV002, which included a single-blind randomized controlled phase 2/3 trial of AZD1222 (ChAdOx1 nCoV-19) in healthy adults. Trial participant PBMC samples were collected at day 0 and day 28 after the second dose for TCRbeta chain sequencing. This clone came up a few times. Its antigen remains undetermined. No base quality information exists; no much larger clone differs at one position. The CDR3 regions of human TCRbeta chains were analyzed by immunosequencing. The original methods were these. TCRs in the repertoires were compared against a reference library of SARS-CoV-2-specific TCRs that had been generated with the MIRA antigen-specificity platform. Breadth was defined as the fraction of unique TCRs that were SARS-CoV-2-associated, and depth was defined as the fraction of total T cells that were SARS-CoV-2-associated. Using the MIRA data, each spike-specific TCR was assigned both to the spike region to which the TCR was reactive and to a CD4 or CD8 class. Log10-transformed breadth and depth values were compared by one-way ANOVA with Sidak's multiple comparisons tests. Entries here come from immuneACCESS through TCRdb and include only in-frame sequences with V and J called. Some clones fail to appear in such tables; in the studies checked, an unresolved V gene covers under half of the shortfall, and the cause of the remainder is unknown. V and J calls and clone size are copied from that table; D and trimming were computed from the DNA. For this sample there are some 30,000 clones; 75% to 90% appear just once. Approximately 6.6% of the sample is taken by the ten largest.

The research as a whole found: In the small 56-69-year group, the increase in depth fell short of significance, most likely because of low power. Participants were mostly white British, with more females than males. The authors suggested clonal diversity may have been underestimated. Because no day 14 peak-response samples were available, the repertoires could be characterized only after the peak T cell response. Nearly half of unique spike-specific TCRs reportedly recognized epitopes outside regions mutated in the B.1.351 and B.1.1.7 variants. Only 5 to 7 AZD1222 recipients were SARS-CoV-2 seropositive at baseline, limiting conclusions about previously exposed vaccinees. After two AZD1222 doses, both the breadth and the depth of spike-specific TCRs were significantly higher than at day 0 and than in MenACWY recipients. The vaccine-associated CD4 TCRs covered the entire spike protein, and the dominant responses fell in regions 160-218 and 743-854.

Recombination connected TRBV7-3 to TRBJ2-2, and TRBD1 matches 7 of the central bases. The material sequenced was peripheral blood, taken on day 0 of AZD1222 vaccination. This receptor was taken from an adult in good health. The DNA sequence follows: TGTGCCAGCAGCCGACAGGGAAGTGGGGAGCTGTTTTTT. It encodes CASSRQGSGELFF.